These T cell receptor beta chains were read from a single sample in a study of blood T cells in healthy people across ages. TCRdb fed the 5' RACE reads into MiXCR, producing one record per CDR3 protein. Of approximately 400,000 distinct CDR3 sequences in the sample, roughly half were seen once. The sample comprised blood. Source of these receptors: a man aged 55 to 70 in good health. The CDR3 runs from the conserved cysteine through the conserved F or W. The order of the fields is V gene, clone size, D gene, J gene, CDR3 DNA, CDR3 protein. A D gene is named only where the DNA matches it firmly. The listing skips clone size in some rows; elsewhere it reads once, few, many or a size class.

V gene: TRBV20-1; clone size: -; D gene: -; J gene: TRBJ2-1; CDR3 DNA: TGCAGTGCCGGAACGGGACATGGGCAGTTCTTC; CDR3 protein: CSAGTGHGQFF
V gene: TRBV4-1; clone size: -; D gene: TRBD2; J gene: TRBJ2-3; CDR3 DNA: TGCGCCAGCAGCCAACCCCGACTAGCGGTCCGCACAGATACGCAGTATTTT; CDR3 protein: CASSQPRLAVRTDTQYF
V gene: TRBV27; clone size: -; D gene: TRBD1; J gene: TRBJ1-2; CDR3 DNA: TGTGCCAGCAGTTTCAACCCGGGACAGGGTTATGGCTACACCTTC; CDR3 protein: CASSFNPGQGYGYTF
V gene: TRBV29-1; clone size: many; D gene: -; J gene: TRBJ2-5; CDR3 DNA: TGCAGCGTTGAAGGGGTGGAGACCCAGTACTTC; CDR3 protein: CSVEGVETQYF
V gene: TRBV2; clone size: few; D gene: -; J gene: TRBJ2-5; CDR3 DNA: TGTGCCAGCGTTTGGGGGCTAGAAGAGACCCAGTACTTC; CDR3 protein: CASVWGLEETQYF
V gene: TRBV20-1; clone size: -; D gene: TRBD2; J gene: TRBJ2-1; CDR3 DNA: TGCAGTGCTAGGCTACCGGGACTAGTGATTTACAATGAGCAGTTCTTC; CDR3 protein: CSARLPGLVIYNEQFF
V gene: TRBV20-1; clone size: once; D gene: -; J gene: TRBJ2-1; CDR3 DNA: TGCAGTGCTAGCGGGTACCACAATGAGCAGTACTTT; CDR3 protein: CSASGYHNEQYF
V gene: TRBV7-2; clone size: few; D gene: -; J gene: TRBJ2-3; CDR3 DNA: TGTGCCACCACGCCTAGCACAGATACGCAGTATTTT; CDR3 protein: CATTPSTDTQYF
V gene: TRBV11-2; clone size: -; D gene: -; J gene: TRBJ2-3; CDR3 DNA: TGTGCCAGCAGCTTGGCCCTAGCGTCAGATACGCAGTATTTT; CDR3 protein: CASSLALASDTQYF
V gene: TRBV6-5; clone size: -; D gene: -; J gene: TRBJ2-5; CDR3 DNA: TGTGCCATCAGTTGGGGGGAGACCCAGTACTTC; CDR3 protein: CAISWGETQYF
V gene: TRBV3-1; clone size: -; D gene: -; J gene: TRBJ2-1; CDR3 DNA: TGTGCCAGCAGGCCTTACAATGAGCAGTTCTTC; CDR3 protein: CASRPYNEQFF
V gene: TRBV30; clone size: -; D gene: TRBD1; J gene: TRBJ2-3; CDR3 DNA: TGTGCCTCATACCCAGGGGGTGATACGCAGTATTTT; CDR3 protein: CASYPGGDTQYF
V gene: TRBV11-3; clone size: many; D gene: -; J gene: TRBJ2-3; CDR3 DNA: TGTGCCAGCAGCTCCGGTGGGGGCGGCACAGATACGCAGTATTTT; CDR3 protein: CASSSGGGGTDTQYF
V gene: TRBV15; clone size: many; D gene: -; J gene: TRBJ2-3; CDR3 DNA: TGTGCCACCAGCAGAGATCCCAGGGGCAAGACAGATACGCAGTATTTT; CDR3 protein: CATSRDPRGKTDTQYF
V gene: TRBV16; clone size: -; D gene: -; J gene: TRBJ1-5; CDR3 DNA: TGTGCCAGCAGCCAATCGTATCGGCAAAGCAATCAGCCCCAGCATTTT; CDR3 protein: CASSQSYRQSNQPQHF
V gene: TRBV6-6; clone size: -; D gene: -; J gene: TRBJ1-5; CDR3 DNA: TGTGCCACCTCTCCCGCAAGCCAGCCCCAGCATTTT; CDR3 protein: CATSPASQPQHF
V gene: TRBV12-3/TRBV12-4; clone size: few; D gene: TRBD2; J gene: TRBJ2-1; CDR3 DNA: TGTGCCAGCAGCCCTGGGACTAGCGGGGAGAATGAGCAGTTCTTC; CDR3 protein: CASSPGTSGENEQFF
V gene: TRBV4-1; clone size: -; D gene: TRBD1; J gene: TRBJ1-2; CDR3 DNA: TGCGCCAGCAGCCCCGCGGACAGGGAGAGGGGTGGCTACACCTTC; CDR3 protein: CASSPADRERGGYTF
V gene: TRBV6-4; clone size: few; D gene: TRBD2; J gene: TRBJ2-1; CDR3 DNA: TGTGCCAGCAGTGGGACTAGCGGGCTATCCGAGCAGTTCTTC; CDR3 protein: CASSGTSGLSEQFF
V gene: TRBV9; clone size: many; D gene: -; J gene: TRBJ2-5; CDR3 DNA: TGTGCCAGCAGCGTAGGTCCGGGCCAAGAGACCCAGTACTTC; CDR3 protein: CASSVGPGQETQYF
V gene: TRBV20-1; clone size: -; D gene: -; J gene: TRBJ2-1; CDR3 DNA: TGCAGTTCTCGAGCGATCGACAATGAGCAGTTCTTC; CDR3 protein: CSSRAIDNEQFF
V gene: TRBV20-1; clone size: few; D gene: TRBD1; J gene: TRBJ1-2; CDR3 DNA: TGCAGTGCCGAGCTCAGGGGGCAAGGTGGCTACACCTTC; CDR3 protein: CSAELRGQGGYTF
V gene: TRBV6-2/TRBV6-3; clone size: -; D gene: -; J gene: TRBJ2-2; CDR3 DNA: TGTGCCAGCAGTGCGGCCGGACGAGACACCGGGGAGCTGTTTTTT; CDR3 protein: CASSAAGRDTGELFF
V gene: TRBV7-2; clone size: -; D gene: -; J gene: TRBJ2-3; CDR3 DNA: TGTGCCAGCAGCTTAGGTGGGGGGCGAATAAGCACAGATACGCAGTATTTT; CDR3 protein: CASSLGGGRISTDTQYF
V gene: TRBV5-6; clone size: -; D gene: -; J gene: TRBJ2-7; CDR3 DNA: TGTGCCAACAGCTTGTTCCGCTCCTACGAGCAGTACTTC; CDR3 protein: CANSLFRSYEQYF
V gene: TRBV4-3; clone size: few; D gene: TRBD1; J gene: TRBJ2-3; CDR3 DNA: TGCGCCAGCAGCTCACCGGGACAGAGTATAGATACGCAGTATTTT; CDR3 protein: CASSSPGQSIDTQYF
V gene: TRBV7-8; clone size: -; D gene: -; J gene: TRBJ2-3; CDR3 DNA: TGTGCCAGCACGGCAGCAGATACGCAGTATTTT; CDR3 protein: CASTAADTQYF
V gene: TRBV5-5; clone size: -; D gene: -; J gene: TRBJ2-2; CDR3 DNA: TGTGCCAGCAGCACCGGGACAAAGAACACCGGGGAGCTGTTTTTT; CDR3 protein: CASSTGTKNTGELFF
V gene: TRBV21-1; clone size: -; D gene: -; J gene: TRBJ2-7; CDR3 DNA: TGTGCCAGCAGCGACGAGACTGTAACCTACGAGCAGTACTTC; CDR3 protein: CASSDETVTYEQYF
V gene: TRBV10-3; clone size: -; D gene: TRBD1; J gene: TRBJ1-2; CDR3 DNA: TGCGCCACAGGGGATCGAAACTATGGCTACACCTTC; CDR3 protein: CATGDRNYGYTF
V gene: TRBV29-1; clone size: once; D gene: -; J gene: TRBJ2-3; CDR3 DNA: TGCAGCGTCCCACTTTCGGCCCAAGGGCAAACAGATACGCAGTATTTT; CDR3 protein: CSVPLSAQGQTDTQYF
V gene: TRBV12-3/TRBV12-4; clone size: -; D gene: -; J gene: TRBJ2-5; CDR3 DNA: TGTGCCAGCAGCAGCAAAAGCCTCCAAGAGACCCAGTACTTC; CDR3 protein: CASSSKSLQETQYF
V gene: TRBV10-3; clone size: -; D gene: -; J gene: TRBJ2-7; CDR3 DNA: TGTGCCATCAGTGGGCTTGTCTCCTACAATGAGCAGTACTTC; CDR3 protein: CAISGLVSYNEQYF
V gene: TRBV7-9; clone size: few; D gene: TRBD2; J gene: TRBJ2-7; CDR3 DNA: TGTGCCAGCAGTATAAGCGGGAACGAGCAGTACTTC; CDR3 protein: CASSISGNEQYF
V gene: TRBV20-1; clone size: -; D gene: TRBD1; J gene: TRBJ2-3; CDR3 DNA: TGCAGCGCTAGTAGAGACAGGGCTGAAGATACGCAGTATTTT; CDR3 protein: CSASRDRAEDTQYF
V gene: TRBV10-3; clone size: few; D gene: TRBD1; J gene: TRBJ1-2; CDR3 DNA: TGTGCCATCAGCTCGGACAGGGGGCAGCATGGCTACACCTTC; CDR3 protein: CAISSDRGQHGYTF
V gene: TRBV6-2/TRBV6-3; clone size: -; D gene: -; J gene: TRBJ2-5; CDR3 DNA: TGTGCCAGCAGTCCCCCCGTAGAGACCCAGTACTTC; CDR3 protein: CASSPPVETQYF
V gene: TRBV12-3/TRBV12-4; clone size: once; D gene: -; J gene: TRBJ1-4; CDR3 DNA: TGTGCCAGCAGTCTCGGGACGTCCAATGAAAAACTGTTTTTT; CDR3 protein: CASSLGTSNEKLFF
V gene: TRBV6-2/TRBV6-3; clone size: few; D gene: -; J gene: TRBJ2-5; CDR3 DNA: TGTGCCAGCAGTTACAGTTCCCCTAGCTTGGAGACCCAGTACTTC; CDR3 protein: CASSYSSPSLETQYF
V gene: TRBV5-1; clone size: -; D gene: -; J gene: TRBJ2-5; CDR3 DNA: TGCGCCAGCAGCTTGGTTCCGGGGGAAAACCAAGAGACCCAGTACTTC; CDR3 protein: CASSLVPGENQETQYF
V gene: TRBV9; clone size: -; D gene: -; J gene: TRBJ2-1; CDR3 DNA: TGTGCCAGCAGCGCCTATCCATCCCGCGGTGGGGGATACAATGAGCAGTTCTTC; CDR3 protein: CASSAYPSRGGGYNEQFF
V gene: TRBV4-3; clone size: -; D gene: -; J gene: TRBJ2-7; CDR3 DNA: TGCGCCAGCAGCCAAGATCGAGGGGGAACGACCTACGAGCAGTACTTC; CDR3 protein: CASSQDRGGTTYEQYF
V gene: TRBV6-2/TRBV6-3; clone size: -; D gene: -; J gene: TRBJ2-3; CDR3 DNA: TGTGCCAGCAGTGGGGCCCGGGGTATCAGCACAGATACGCAGTATTTT; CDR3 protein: CASSGARGISTDTQYF
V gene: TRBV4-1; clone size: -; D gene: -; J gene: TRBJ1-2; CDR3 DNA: TGCGCCAGCAGCCAAGATGGGGACCACTATGGCTACACCTTC; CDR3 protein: CASSQDGDHYGYTF
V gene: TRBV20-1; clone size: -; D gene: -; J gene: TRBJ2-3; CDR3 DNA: TGCAGTGCTAGAGTTGGGCATAGCACAGATACGCAGTATTTT; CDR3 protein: CSARVGHSTDTQYF
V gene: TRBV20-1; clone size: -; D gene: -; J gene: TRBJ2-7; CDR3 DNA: TGCAGTAGTGGGAATGGTGACGAGCAGTACTTC; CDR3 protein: CSSGNGDEQYF
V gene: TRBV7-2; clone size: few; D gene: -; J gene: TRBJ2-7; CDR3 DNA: TGTGCCAGCAGCCCAGAGCGGGTCTCCTACGAGCAGTACTTC; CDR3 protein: CASSPERVSYEQYF
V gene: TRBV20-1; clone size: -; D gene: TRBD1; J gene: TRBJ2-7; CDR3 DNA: TGCAGTGCTCCCGATCAGGGGGCCTACGAGCAGTACTTC; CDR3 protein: CSAPDQGAYEQYF
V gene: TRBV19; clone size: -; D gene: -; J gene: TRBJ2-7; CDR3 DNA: TGTGCCAGTAGTATATCCCCCTCGGCGGAATACGAGCAGTACTTC; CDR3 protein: CASSISPSAEYEQYF
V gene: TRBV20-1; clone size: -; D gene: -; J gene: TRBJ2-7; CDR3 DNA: TGCAGTGCTGGTGGACTCTACGAGCAGTACTTC; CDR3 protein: CSAGGLYEQYF
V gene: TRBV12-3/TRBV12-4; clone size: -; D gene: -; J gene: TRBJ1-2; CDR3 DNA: TGTGCCAGCAGTCTAACACGCAGGGTTTGGAACTATGGCTACACCTTC; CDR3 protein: CASSLTRRVWNYGYTF
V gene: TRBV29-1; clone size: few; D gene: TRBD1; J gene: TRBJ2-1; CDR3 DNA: TGCAGCGTCTACAGGGGCGGGGAGCAGTTCTTC; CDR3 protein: CSVYRGGEQFF
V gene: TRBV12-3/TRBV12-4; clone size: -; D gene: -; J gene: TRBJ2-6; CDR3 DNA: TGTGCCAGCAGTTATTTGACAGTTGGGGCCAACGTCCTGACTTTC; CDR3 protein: CASSYLTVGANVLTF
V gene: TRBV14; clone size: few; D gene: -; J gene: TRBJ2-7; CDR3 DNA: TGTGCCAGCAGTCGGACGGTGGGCTACGAGCAGTACTTC; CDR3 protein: CASSRTVGYEQYF
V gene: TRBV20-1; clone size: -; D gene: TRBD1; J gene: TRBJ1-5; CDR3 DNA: TGCAGTGCAGGGACAGGGGGGCTCTATAGCAATCAGCCCCAGCATTTT; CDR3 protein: CSAGTGGLYSNQPQHF